These T cell receptor beta chains were read from a single sample in a study of blood T cell repertoires in COVID-19. Clones were read by immunoSEQ multiplex PCR, and TCRdb kept only the in-frame ones, dropping some. The sample contains more than 85,000 clones, 70% to 90% of which appear only once. Input material: peripheral blood. These receptors were obtained from a woman aged 80 or over with acute or convalescent COVID-19. Each CDR3 is given with its conserved first and last residue. A D gene is named only where the DNA matches it firmly. Clone size is given for some rows only: seen once, a few or many times, or a class if the clone is expanded.

cdr3_length	v_call	j_call	clone_size	d_call	cdr3_aa	cdr3_nt
14	TRBV24-1	TRBJ2-1	NA	TRBD1	CATSEGTGHHEQFF	TGTGCCACCAGTGAGGGGACAGGGCACCATGAGCAGTTCTTC
14	TRBV27	TRBJ2-2	NA	TRBD2	CASSGRGATGELFF	TGTGCCAGCAGTGGGCGGGGGGCCACCGGGGAGCTGTTTTTT
14	TRBV19	TRBJ1-2	once	NA	CASNPTGTNYGYTF	TGTGCCAGTAATCCTACAGGAACCAACTATGGCTACACCTTC
17	TRBV27	TRBJ2-2	NA	TRBD2	CASSKYSGGANTGELFF	TGTGCCAGCAGTAAATATAGCGGGGGGGCGAACACCGGGGAGCTGTTTTTT
14	TRBV19	TRBJ1-3	NA	NA	CASTPWASGNTIYF	TGTGCCAGTACTCCGTGGGCTTCTGGAAACACCATATATTTT
15	TRBV7-2	TRBJ2-2	NA	NA	CASSSRGGDTGELFF	TGTGCCAGCAGCTCAAGGGGTGGGGACACCGGGGAGCTGTTTTTT
12	TRBV28	TRBJ1-2	NA	TRBD1	CALQGVNYGYTF	TGTGCCTTACAGGGGGTTAACTATGGCTACACCTTC
17	TRBV19	TRBJ2-6	NA	NA	CASSMSRAISGANVLTF	TGTGCCAGTAGTATGTCCAGGGCCATCTCTGGGGCCAACGTCCTGACTTTC
16	TRBV21-1	TRBJ2-2	NA	NA	CASSAQRRYNTGELFF	TGTGCCAGCAGCGCTCAAAGGAGATATAACACCGGGGAGCTGTTTTTT
14	TRBV18	TRBJ2-2	NA	NA	CASSPPGLTGELFF	TGTGCCAGCTCACCACCGGGACTCACCGGGGAGCTGTTTTTT
13	TRBV29-1	TRBJ1-2	NA	TRBD1	CSDWDRPVVGYTF	TGCAGCGACTGGGACAGGCCCGTGGTTGGCTACACCTTC
14	TRBV3-1/TRBV3-2	TRBJ1-5	NA	NA	CASSQGRDNQPQHF	TGTGCCAGCAGCCAAGGCCGGGACAATCAGCCCCAGCATTTT
14	TRBV7-8	TRBJ2-7	NA	NA	CASSYDRFSYEQYF	TGTGCCAGCAGTTATGACAGGTTCTCCTACGAGCAGTACTTC
17	TRBV7-9	TRBJ2-3	NA	TRBD2	CASSLGGASGFTDTQYF	TGTGCCAGCAGCTTAGGAGGAGCTAGCGGCTTCACAGATACGCAGTATTTT
16	TRBV3-1/TRBV3-2	TRBJ1-2	once	TRBD1	CASSQDSRGPFYGYTF	TGTGCCAGCAGCCAAGATAGCAGGGGGCCGTTCTATGGCTACACCTTC
15	TRBV4-1	TRBJ1-2	NA	TRBD1	CASSQGLDRDYGYTF	TGCGCCAGCAGCCAAGGCCTGGACAGGGACTATGGCTACACCTTC
13	TRBV27	TRBJ2-7	once	NA	CASRLNGDTMQYF	TGTGCCAGCAGGCTAAATGGGGACACGATGCAGTACTTC
13	TRBV5-6	TRBJ1-2	NA	NA	CASSLDPLYGYTF	TGTGCCAGCAGCTTGGATCCGCTATATGGCTACACCTTC
16	TRBV19	TRBJ2-2	NA	TRBD1	CASSTLTGGNTGELFF	TGTGCCAGTAGTACCCTGACAGGGGGGAACACCGGGGAGCTGTTTTTT
13	TRBV5-1	TRBJ2-1	NA	NA	CASSLSTNSEQFF	TGCGCCAGCAGCTTGAGTACGAACAGTGAGCAGTTCTTC
13	TRBV6-5	TRBJ2-2	once	NA	CASSYLDSGELFF	TGTGCCAGCAGTTACCTCGACAGCGGGGAGCTGTTTTTT
11	TRBV2	TRBJ1-1	NA	NA	CASSGDTEAFF	TGTGCCAGCAGTGGCGACACTGAAGCTTTCTTT
18	TRBV2	TRBJ1-5	NA	NA	CASSAIQAGSFSNQPQHF	TGTGCCAGCAGCGCAATCCAAGCCGGGAGTTTTAGCAATCAGCCCCAGCATTTT
17	TRBV5-1	TRBJ2-4	NA	TRBD2	CASSSSAGPIAKNIQYF	TGCGCCAGCAGCTCCTCAGCGGGACCGATAGCCAAAAACATTCAGTACTTC
15	TRBV19	TRBJ2-3	NA	TRBD1	CASSRGTGLTDTQYF	TGTGCCAGTAGCCGCGGGACAGGCCTCACAGATACGCAGTATTTT
14	TRBV4-2	TRBJ1-2	NA	TRBD1	CASSQMGQGDGYTF	TGTGCCAGCAGCCAAATGGGACAGGGAGATGGCTACACCTTC
18	TRBV3-1/TRBV3-2	TRBJ2-5	NA	TRBD2	CASSRRGTSGGAWETQYF	TGTGCCAGCAGCCGCCGAGGGACTAGCGGGGGGGCCTGGGAGACCCAGTACTTC
15	TRBV7-9	TRBJ2-1	NA	TRBD2	CASSLGLAGFDEQFF	TGTGCCAGCAGCTTAGGGCTAGCGGGATTCGATGAGCAGTTCTTC
16	TRBV27	TRBJ2-2	NA	NA	CASSFLSFSNTGELFF	TGTGCCAGCAGTTTTCTTAGCTTCTCGAACACCGGGGAGCTGTTTTTT
16	TRBV4-2	TRBJ2-7	NA	TRBD2	CASSRNPSGDSYEQYF	TGTGCCAGCAGCCGGAACCCTAGCGGGGACTCCTACGAGCAGTACTTC
15	TRBV7-8	TRBJ2-7	NA	NA	CASSLAETSSYEQYF	TGTGCCAGCAGCCTAGCCGAGACATCCTCCTACGAGCAGTACTTC
13	TRBV29-1	TRBJ1-2	NA	TRBD1	CSVDLRTGNGYTF	TGCAGCGTTGACCTAAGGACAGGGAATGGCTACACCTTC
12	TRBV6-5	TRBJ2-2	NA	NA	CASRATTGELFF	TGTGCCAGCAGAGCCACGACCGGGGAGCTGTTTTTT
10	TRBV29-1	TRBJ2-7	NA	NA	CSVAGYEQYF	TGCAGCGTTGCGGGATACGAGCAGTACTTC
13	TRBV5-1	TRBJ1-6	NA	NA	CASSFNRDSPLHF	TGCGCCAGCAGCTTTAACAGGGATTCACCCCTCCACTTT
16	TRBV24-1	TRBJ2-7	NA	TRBD1	CATSDSGQGSGYEQYF	TGTGCCACCAGTGATTCGGGACAGGGGTCAGGCTACGAGCAGTACTTC
15	TRBV9	TRBJ2-5	NA	TRBD2	CASSASSGSPETQYF	TGTGCCAGCAGCGCTTCTAGCGGGAGTCCAGAGACCCAGTACTTC
12	TRBV13	TRBJ2-5	NA	NA	CASSGSQETQYF	TGTGCCAGCAGCGGGAGTCAAGAGACCCAGTACTTC
19	TRBV4-3	TRBJ2-3	NA	NA	CASSQALLLKGGGTDTQYF	TGCGCCAGCAGCCAAGCGCTCTTGCTTAAAGGCGGGGGCACAGATACGCAGTATTTT
15	TRBV4-2	TRBJ1-6	NA	TRBD1	CASLKGQGSNSPLHF	TGTGCCAGCCTCAAGGGACAGGGGTCGAATTCACCCCTCCACTTT
13	TRBV6-6	TRBJ2-2	once	TRBD1	CANGQGRTGELFF	TGTGCCAACGGACAGGGACGGACCGGGGAGCTGTTTTTT
15	TRBV5-1	TRBJ1-1	once	TRBD1	CASRPTGGASTEAFF	TGCGCCAGCAGACCAACAGGGGGCGCGAGCACTGAAGCTTTCTTT
15	TRBV9	TRBJ2-5	NA	TRBD1	CASSARDRPLGTQYF	TGTGCCAGCAGCGCCCGGGACAGGCCACTGGGGACCCAGTACTTC
14	TRBV5-1	TRBJ1-2	NA	NA	CASSLGAVNYGYTF	TGCGCCAGCAGCTTGGGGGCCGTCAACTATGGCTACACCTTC
15	TRBV5-4	TRBJ2-2	NA	NA	CASSLGGQNTGELFF	TGTGCCAGCAGCTTGGGGGGACAGAACACCGGGGAGCTGTTTTTT
14	TRBV30	TRBJ1-1	NA	NA	CAWSGQAEDTEAFF	TGTGCCTGGAGTGGACAGGCAGAGGACACTGAAGCTTTCTTT
16	TRBV14	TRBJ2-1	NA	NA	CASSQDWRGWDNEQFF	TGTGCCAGCAGCCAAGATTGGCGGGGTTGGGACAATGAGCAGTTCTTC
17	TRBV6-2/TRBV6-3	TRBJ2-6	NA	NA	CASSYVGHFSGANVLTF	TGTGCCAGCAGTTACGTGGGACACTTCTCTGGGGCCAACGTCCTGACTTTC
14	TRBV7-3	TRBJ2-1	few	TRBD2	CASSLTSGSNEQFF	TGTGCCAGCAGCTTGACTAGCGGGAGCAATGAGCAGTTCTTC
16	TRBV9	TRBJ2-2	NA	TRBD2	CASSDGLAGNTGELFF	TGTGCCAGCAGCGATGGACTAGCGGGGAACACCGGGGAGCTGTTTTTT
13	TRBV5-1	TRBJ1-2	NA	NA	CASSLEGNYGYTF	TGCGCCAGCAGCTTGGAGGGGAACTATGGCTACACCTTC
15	TRBV6-5	TRBJ2-1	NA	NA	CASSYGEGSYNEQFF	TGTGCCAGCAGTTACGGAGAGGGTTCCTACAATGAGCAGTTCTTC